The 20 T cell receptor beta chains presented below share a single source sample, sequenced in a study of CD8 T cells in Susac syndrome (dated by TCRdb to about 2019). Library method: the immunoSEQ multiplex PCR assay. RNA was extracted with the RNeasy kit and about 0.5 to 1 ug was reverse transcribed using random hexamers. TCRdb's own reprocessing of the public reads used fastp at Q25 and MiXCR and kept productive beta chains. CDR3 protein duplicates are merged, each entry listing the most common genes and DNA. The sample table shows about 120,000 distinct CDR3 sequences, and around 94% are seen once. The top ten clonotypes cover 0.21% of the sample. The sequenced material came from CD8+ T cells from PBMCs. These receptors were taken from a human donor with Susac syndrome.

The V and J genes are TRBV6-5 and TRBJ1-1, with D perhaps TRBD1 (5 bases). Per the germline V gene, CDR1 is MNHEY and CDR2 is SVGAGI. This CDR3 is built from 14 residues. V dropped 5 bases and J dropped 4 bases, with 14 bases sitting between them. CDR3 nucleotides: TGTGCCAGCAGTCCACAGACAGACCTCACTGAAGCTTTCTTT. As protein: CASSPQTDLTEAFF.

The V call is TRBV13, the J call TRBJ1-2; 7 bases align to TRBD1. CDR3 length: 13 amino acids. V was pared by 5 bases and J by 6 bases, with 6 bases of the junction left unmatched. CDR1 is PRHDT and CDR2 is FYEKMQ in the germline V gene (reference sequence). Here the CDR3 reads CASSQTGSDGYTF. CDR3 bases: TGTGCCAGCAGCCAGACAGGGTCGGATGGCTACACCTTC. Filled out from reference TRBV13 and TRBJ1-2, the complete variable domain reads AAGVIQSPRHLIKEKRETATLKCYPIPRHDTVYWYQQGPGQDPQFLISFYEKMQSDKGSIPDRFSAQQFSDYHSELNMSSLELGDSALYFCASSQTGSDGYTFGSGTRLTVV.

The CDR3 DNA is TGTGCCAGCAGTGGTGGACTAGCAGGTTTGTACGAGCAGTACTTC. Translated, it gives CASSGGLAGLYEQYF. The V and J genes are TRBV6-2 or TRBV6-3 and TRBJ2-7; 8 nucleotides agree with TRBD2. CDR1 is MNHEY, CDR2 SVGEGT, per germline. The CDR3 extends over 15 amino acids. V lost 5 bases, J lost 4 bases, and 10 bases stayed unmatched.

DNA of the CDR3: TGTGCCAGCACAGGGACAGTCTATGAGCAGTTCTTC. Amino acid sequence: CASTGTVYEQFF. The rearrangement joins TRBV12-3 or TRBV12-4 to TRBJ2-1; TRBD1 aligns across 7 bases. This CDR3 has 12 residues. V lost 7 bases to trimming and J lost 8 bases; unmatched junction nucleotides: 5.

This clonotype came up once. The chain has TRBV20-1 and TRBJ1-5; 8 bases are shared with TRBD1. The CDR3 is 15 amino acids. CDR1 is DFQATT and CDR2 is SNEGSKA in the germline V gene (reference sequence). The trim removed 6 bases at V and 0 bases at J, leaving 7 bases unmatched. CDR3 DNA sequence: TGCAGTGCCCCGGACAGGGAGTATAGCAATCAGCCCCAGCATTTT. It specifies CSAPDREYSNQPQHF.

This rearrangement joins TRBV3-1 to TRBJ2-3; no clear D gene. The germline V gene has CDR1 LGHDT and CDR2 YNNKEL (reference sequence). The CDR3 consists of 12 residues. Trimming took 3 bases from V and 3 from J, leaving 4 bases between them. The CDR3 loop is CASSQGTDTQYF. In DNA, the CDR3 is TGTGCCAGCAGCCAGGGGACAGATACGCAGTATTTT.

The chain recombines TRBV9 with TRBJ2-7, with 9 nucleotides matching TRBD1. The V segment lost 3 bases and the J segment 1 base; nucleotides outside the gene matches: 2. This CDR3 has 14 residues. From germline, CDR1 is SGDLS and CDR2 YYNGEE. CDR3: CASSATGGSYEQYF. The CDR3 DNA sequence: TGTGCCAGCAGCGCGACAGGGGGGTCCTACGAGCAGTACTTC.

This chain joins TRBV19 and TRBJ2-1; D remains unclear. The CDR3 length is 15 residues. V lost 2 bases and J lost 0, with 8 bases in between. Germline assignment: CDR1 LNHDA and CDR2 SQIVND (reference sequence). CDR3 in DNA: TGTGCCAGTAGTATATTTGAGAGCTCCTACAATGAGCAGTTCTTC. It specifies CASSIFESSYNEQFF.

The rearrangement links TRBV19 to TRBJ1-1; D unclear. The CDR3 is made up of 12 amino acids. Germline V gene data show CDR1 as LNHDA and CDR2 as SQIVND (reference sequence). The germline V and J ends were trimmed by 6 bases and 6 bases, with 11 bases remaining between them. The CDR3 coding sequence is TGTGCCAGTAGGACCACGGGCGCTGAAGCTTTCTTT. Its translation is CASRTTGAEAFF.

The chain is built from TRBV7-3 and TRBJ2-1; possible D gene TRBD2, 5 bases. Germline CDR1 reads SGHTA; CDR2 reads FQGTGA. Trimming removed 6 bases from V and 1 base from J, with 13 bases in between. This CDR3 region has 15 residues. DNA for the CDR3: TGTGCCAGCAGTCTGCTAGGAGGTTCCTACAATGAGCAGTTCTTC. It specifies CASSLLGGSYNEQFF.

This chain joins TRBV27 and TRBJ2-7, with D perhaps assigned TRBD1 or TRBD2 (5 bases each). Looked up from germline, CDR1 is MNHEY and CDR2 is SMNVEV (reference sequence). The V gene lost 1 base and the J gene lost 4 bases, with 11 bases spanning the gap. The CDR3 has 14 residues. The CDR3 sequence: CASSLFGTQYEQYF. CDR3 DNA sequence: TGTGCCAGCAGTTTATTTGGGACCCAGTACGAGCAGTACTTC.

The rearrangement joins TRBV4-3 to TRBJ1-5; no firm D call. Germline V gives CDR1 LGHNA, CDR2 YSLEER. V was pared by 0 bases and J by 0 bases, with 18 bases between. The CDR3 has 19 residues. This CDR3 reads CASSQDLEGWAVSNQPQHF. The CDR3 bases are TGCGCCAGCAGCCAAGATCTTGAAGGGTGGGCAGTTAGCAATCAGCCCCAGCATTTT.

This sequence joins TRBV10-2 and TRBJ1-1; D unresolved. The CDR3 covers 14 residues. Germline-derived CDR1 and CDR2 are WSHSY and SAAADI. Between the trimmed V and J ends, which lost 0 bases and 6 bases, there was a span of 11 bases. CDR3 nucleotide sequence: TGCGCCAGCAGTGAGTCGGCGGGAATCCCTGAAGCTTTCTTT. This codes for CASSESAGIPEAFF.

The V gene is TRBV6-1, the J gene TRBJ1-2, with 10 positions matching TRBD1. Looked up from germline, CDR1 is MNHNS and CDR2 is SASEGT. The junction had 15 bases not matched to a gene; V was cut back by 5 bases and J by 6 bases. The CDR3 totals 17 residues. The CDR3 spells CASSTVPGQGPTDGYTF. CDR3 sequence (DNA): TGTGCCAGCAGTACAGTCCCGGGACAGGGGCCGACGGATGGCTACACCTTC.

The rearrangement links TRBV7-2 to TRBJ1-4; 8 positions agree with TRBD1. The CDR3 has 15 residues. Per germline, CDR1 SGHTA and CDR2 FQGNSA. V lost 5 bases to trimming and J lost 7 bases; unmatched junction nucleotides: 9. CDR3 nucleotides: TGTGCCAGCAGCCCCGGACAGGGATTAGGTGAAAAACTGTTTTTT. This translates into CASSPGQGLGEKLFF.

This clonotype was observed a single time. The chain is built from TRBV27 and TRBJ1-2; D perhaps matches TRBD1 (5 bases). The germline gives CDR1 MNHEY, CDR2 SMNVEV (reference sequence). Trimming stripped 2 bases from V and 2 bases from J, with 9 bases between. The CDR3 has 14 amino acids. CDR3: CASSLRGANYGYTF. The CDR3 nucleotides read TGTGCCAGCAGTTTAAGAGGGGCCAACTATGGCTACACCTTC.

This chain uses TRBV6-1 with TRBJ2-1, with D unresolved. Germline loops: CDR1 MNHNS, CDR2 SASEGT. There are 15 residues in the CDR3. The germline V and J ends were trimmed by 0 bases and 3 bases, with 9 bases remaining between them. The CDR3 sequence: CASSEAVGNYNEQFF. DNA for the CDR3: TGTGCCAGCAGTGAAGCGGTAGGCAACTACAATGAGCAGTTCTTC.

The chain carries TRBV20-1 and TRBJ2-2; 7 bases map to TRBD2. Germline V gene data show CDR1 as DFQATT and CDR2 as SNEGSKA (reference sequence). The trim removed 1 base at V and 4 bases at J, leaving 3 bases unmatched. This CDR3 region has 14 residues. DNA for the CDR3: TGCAGTGCTAGAGCGACTAGCCCCACCGGGGAGCTGTTTTTT. It encodes CSARATSPTGELFF.

The V call is TRBV6-6, the J call TRBJ1-6, with D unclear. Deletions cut 7 bases from V and 6 bases from J, with 19 bases between. Per the germline V gene, CDR1 is MNHNY and CDR2 is SVGAGI (reference sequence). The CDR3 length is 16 residues. The chain's CDR3 is CASTSLAAGFNSPLHF. In DNA, the CDR3 is TGTGCCAGCACCTCACTAGCCGCGGGATTTAATTCACCCCTCCACTTT.

V and J are TRBV18 and TRBJ1-5, with D unresolved. Trimming took off 2 bases at V and 1 base at J, with 15 bases between the two ends. The CDR3 sequence is 17 residues long. CDR1 is KGHSH and CDR2 is LQKENI in the germline V gene. The CDR3 sequence is CASSPIPSIQSNQPQHF. As DNA, the CDR3 is TGTGCCAGCTCACCAATACCGTCTATACAGAGCAATCAGCCCCAGCATTTT. Looking up the rest from reference TRBV18 and TRBJ1-5 gives the full variable domain: NAGVMQNPRHLVRRRGQEARLRCSPMKGHSHVYWYRQLPEEGLKFMVYLQKENIIDESGMPKERFSAEFPKEGPSILRIQQVVRGDSAAYFCASSPIPSIQSNQPQHFGDGTRLSIL.